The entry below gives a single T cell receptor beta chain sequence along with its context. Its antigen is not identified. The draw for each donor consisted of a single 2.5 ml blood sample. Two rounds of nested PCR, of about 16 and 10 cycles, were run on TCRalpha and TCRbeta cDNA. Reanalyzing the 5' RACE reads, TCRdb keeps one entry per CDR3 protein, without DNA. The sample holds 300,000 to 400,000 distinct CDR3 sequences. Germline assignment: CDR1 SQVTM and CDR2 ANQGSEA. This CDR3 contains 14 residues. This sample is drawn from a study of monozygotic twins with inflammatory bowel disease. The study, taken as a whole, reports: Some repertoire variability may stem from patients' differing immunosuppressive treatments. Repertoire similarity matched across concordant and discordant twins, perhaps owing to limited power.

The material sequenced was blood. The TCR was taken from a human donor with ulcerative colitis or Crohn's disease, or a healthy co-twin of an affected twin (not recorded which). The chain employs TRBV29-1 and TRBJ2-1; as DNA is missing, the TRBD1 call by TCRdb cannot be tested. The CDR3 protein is CSVGSRGTYNEQFF.